The T cell receptor (beta chain) under discussion was sequenced for a study of CD8+CD57+ T cells in acquired aplastic anemia (dated by TCRdb to the late 2010s). Turning to the overall study: On average, sorted CD4+ and CD8+ cells yielded around 3.1 ug of extracted DNA, with a range of about 0.19 to 30 ug. CD8+CD57+ expansion was defined as frequency above the mean frequency observed in healthy subjects.

The table lists this clonotype with a few counts. Its antigen remains undetermined. No base quality values were provided; no much bigger clone lies one nucleotide off. Patients chosen for sequencing had shown expansion of CD8+CD57+ cells by flow cytometry. Every patient had a diagnosis of severe acquired aplastic anemia based on International Study of Aplastic Anemia and Agranulocytosis and Camitta criteria. Patients had received no therapy at the time of blood sampling. TCR repertoires of sorted CD4+ and CD8+ blood T cells from severe aplastic anemia patients and healthy subjects were deep-sequenced in the study. In the USA, patient enrollment took place under clinicaltrials.gov protocols 00001620, 01623167, 00001397, 00071045, 00081523 and 00961064. Ficoll-Paque density gradient centrifugation was used to isolate peripheral blood mononuclear cells. CD4+ and CD8+ T cells were sorted by FACS or magnetic beads before DNA extraction.

General conclusions and limits of the study: Around 27 CD8+ CDR3 sequences were shared between patients and controls but appeared highly expressed in patients and within their immunodominant clones. Between patients and healthy controls, no significant difference in CD8+ Simpson's diversity was found (P=0.060).

TCR beta VDJ combination and CDR3 sequence profiling used genomic DNA as the template. An Illumina HiSeq 2000 was the platform used for TCR repertoire sequencing. In the source study's methods: Repertoire assessment relied on Simpson's diversity index, CDR3 size and DJ length profiles, and TRBV/TRBJ rearrangement plots. The immunodominant clone was defined as the most abundant DNA sequence in deep sequencing data. CDR3 amino acid sequences were checked for sharing across subjects and were also compared against the VDJdb database and published repertoires. TCRdb cleaned the public reads at Q25 with fastp, built clones with MiXCR and kept in-frame beta chains. One record per CDR3 amino acid sequence lists the most common genes and DNA. The V and J calls were determined by TCRdb, not by the authors. The sample table lists roughly 500,000 distinct CDR3 sequences, around 33% of them with a count of one. The top ten hold around 0.82% of the sample.

Counted from cysteine to phenylalanine, this CDR3 has 15 amino acids. The kept DNA is CDR3 alone, 45 bases in frame from the first base. The V end loses 0 bases and the J end loses 3 bases, and a stretch of 12 bases separates them. CDR1 is given as SGHTA and CDR2 as FQGNSA, both from the germline V gene. What was sequenced was sorted CD4+, CD8+, or CD8+CD57+ T cells (not recorded which) from PBMCs. The chain is assembled from TRBV7-2 and TRBJ2-7, and perhaps TRBD1 as D gene, on 5 matching bases. This TCR was sampled from a human donor with aplastic anemia. The sequenced DNA: TGTGCCAGCAGCTTAGCTGCGACAGAGAGCTACGAGCAGTACTTC. It is translated as CASSLAATESYEQYF. Supplemented by the reference TRBV7-2 and TRBJ2-7 proteins around the CDR3, the complete variable domain is GAGVSQSPSNKVTEKGKDVELRCDPISGHTALYWYRQSLGQGLEFLIYFQGNSAPDKSGLPSDRFSAERTGGSVSTLTIQRTQQEDSAVYLCASSLAATESYEQYFGPGTRLTVT.